This TCR beta chain originates from a study of CD8 T cells in ankylosing spondylitis. There are a few counts of this clonotype. Antigen unknown. Germline CDR1 MNHNS, CDR2 SASEGT. The CDR3 contains 13 residues. Trimming cost V 8 bases and J 6 bases; bases outside gene matches: 8. Points from the study as a whole: One TCR beta motif, made up of roughly 8 highly homologous variants, appeared characteristic of ankylosing spondylitis blood. Matched ankylosing spondylitis synovial fluid reportedly contained a significantly enriched population of disease-linked clones.

Using its own MiXCR run on the 5' RACE reads, TCRdb lists one record per CDR3 protein. The sample lists under 450,000 distinct CDR3 sequences; roughly a sixth were seen once. V and J are TRBV6-1 and TRBJ1-1, with TRBD1 identical over 8 bases. The receptor was derived from a male donor with ankylosing spondylitis. Sequencing input: blood, either unsorted or a sorted T cell fraction (not recorded which). CDR3 amino acids: CASWTGLLSEAFF. Here the CDR3 DNA reads TGTGCCAGCTGGACAGGGCTCTTGTCTGAAGCTTTCTTT.